A single TCR beta chain is shown here with its context. These data are taken from a study of T cells in tuberculosis. Clones were sequenced by immunoSEQ multiplex PCR, and TCRdb holds only the in-frame ones, with some missing. The sample has 85,000 to 90,000 clones; roughly 88% are singletons. The CDR3 is 15 residues long. The V and J ends lost 2 bases and 0 bases respectively, with 10 bases between them. CDR1 is SGHNT and CDR2 is YENEEA in the germline V gene. Thawed, overnight-rested PBMC were stained with GMM-loaded CD1B tetramer, viability dye and anti-CD3, then sorted. The CD1B tetramers carried C32 glucose monomycolate purified from Rhodococcus equi.

Input material: CD1b-GMM tetramer-negative cells sorted from PBMCs. The chain carries TRBV11-3 and TRBJ2-5; unclear D gene. The TCR originated in an adult woman with latent tuberculosis. Here the CDR3 DNA reads TGTGCCAGCAGCTTAAGCGAGAGGTACCAAGAGACCCAGTACTTC. Encoded protein: CASSLSERYQETQYF.